The 28 T cell receptor beta chains in this list originate from one sample, sequenced in a study of cytomegalovirus exposure and HLA in healthy donors (dated by TCRdb to 2016 to 2017). To prepare the library, the immunoSEQ multiplex PCR assay was applied. A mixture of 60 forward primers for TCR Vbeta segments and 13 reverse primers for TCR Jbeta segments was used in the multiplex PCR. TCRdb took this table from immuneACCESS and kept in-frame rearrangements with V and J called. Such tables lack part of the clones; where checked against another copy, unresolved V genes explain under half of the gap, and the rest is unexplained. This sample holds around 130,000 clones; approximately 74% were observed only once. Together, the top ten hold 5.5% to 7% of the sample. The sequenced material came from PBMCs. The receptors come from a middle-aged man in good health and CMV-seropositive.

This CDR3 reads CSARQGTEQYF. CDR3 sequence (DNA): TGCAGTGCTCGGCAGGGAACCGAGCAGTACTTC. V and J are TRBV20-1 and TRBJ2-7, with TRBD1 as a possible D gene (5 bases). Trimming cost V 5 bases and J 6 bases, with 11 bases left between them. Germline CDR1 is DFQATT and CDR2 is SNEGSKA (reference sequence). CDR3 length: 11 residues.

This chain links TRBV9 with TRBJ1-1; 7 bases line up with TRBD1. With V trimmed by 4 bases and J by 8 bases, 5 bases remained unmatched. The length of the CDR3 is 12 residues. Germline CDR1 SGDLS, CDR2 YYNGEE. The CDR3 region is CASSRDRVEAFF. As DNA, the CDR3 is TGTGCCAGCAGCCGCGACAGGGTGGAAGCTTTCTTT.

The chain joins TRBV18 to TRBJ2-7, with 8 bases fitting TRBD1. The V gene end was trimmed by 1 base and the J gene end by 1 base; junction bases not matched to a gene: 15. Germline values: CDR1 KGHSH, CDR2 LQKENI. This CDR3 contains 19 residues. CDR3 nucleotide sequence: TGTGCCAGCTCACCACTTGCGGGTGGGGACAGGTTAACTTCCTACGAGCAGTACTTC. Amino acids: CASSPLAGGDRLTSYEQYF.

The chain joins TRBV18 to TRBJ1-1; a possible D gene is TRBD1 (5 bases). Trimming took 2 bases from V and 1 from J, leaving 8 bases between them. This CDR3 comprises 14 residues. CDR1 and CDR2 from the germline V gene are KGHSH and LQKENI. Written as DNA, the CDR3 is TGTGCCAGCTCACCAGGGAGGGGGAACACTGAAGCTTTCTTT. It yields the protein CASSPGRGNTEAFF.

The chain employs TRBV20-1 and TRBJ2-2; no clear D gene. The CDR3 is 11 residues long. The V end was cut by 6 bases, the J end by 2 bases, with 4 bases between. Germline lookup yields CDR1 DFQATT and CDR2 SNEGSKA (reference sequence). The CDR3 bases are TGCAGTGCACTAAACACCGGGGAGCTGTTTTTT. Translation: CSALNTGELFF.

The sample holds a few counts of this clone. The genes are TRBV5-1 and TRBJ2-7; 9 bases map to TRBD1. The length of the CDR3 is 14 residues. The V and J ends lost 4 bases and 5 bases, in that order; junction bases with no gene match: 7. Germline CDR1 and CDR2: SGHRS and YFSETQ. CDR3 nucleotide sequence: TGCGCCAGCAGCACGGGACAGGGAAACAACGAGCAGTACTTC. Its protein product is CASSTGQGNNEQYF. Variable domain in full (rest from reference TRBV5-1 and TRBJ2-7): KAGVTQTPRYLIKTRGQQVTLSCSPISGHRSVSWYQQTPGQGLQFLFEYFSETQRNKGNFPGRFSGRQFSNSRSEMNVSTLELGDSALYLCASSTGQGNNEQYFGPGTRLTVT.

The J gene is TRBJ2-7, the V gene TRBV11-3, with D possibly TRBD1 on 6 matching bases. This CDR3 region has 16 residues. Trimming shortened V by 0 bases and J by 0 bases, and 12 bases separated the two germline ends. Germline lookup yields CDR1 SGHNT and CDR2 YENEEA. CDR3 region: CASSLELRDNSYEQYF. The CDR3 bases are TGTGCCAGCAGCTTAGAACTTCGGGACAACTCCTACGAGCAGTACTTC.

This chain uses TRBV29-1 with TRBJ1-1; no clear D gene. Trimming removed 7 bases from V and 5 bases from J, with 26 bases in between. Germline lookup yields CDR1 SQVTM and CDR2 ANQGSEA. The length of the CDR3 is 16 residues. In nucleotides, the CDR3 is TGCAGCGCCCTGAGGAGGGTTAAGGGCAGAGGGACTGAAGCTTTCTTT. This gives the protein CSALRRVKGRGTEAFF. The full variable domain, rest sourced from reference TRBV29-1 and TRBJ1-1, is SAVISQKPSRDICQRGTSLTIQCQVDSQVTMMFWYRQQPGQSLTLIATANQGSEATYESGFVIDKFPISRPNLTFSTLTVSNMSPEDSSIYLCSALRRVKGRGTEAFFGQGTRLTVV.

The V gene is TRBV27, the J gene TRBJ1-2, with D maybe TRBD1 (5 bases). The CDR3 is 16 amino acids. CDR1 MNHEY and CDR2 SMNVEV come from the germline V gene (reference sequence). The V end lost 8 bases, the J end lost 2 bases, and 21 bases lay between the germline ends. Here the CDR3 DNA reads TGTGCCAGCTGGGGCCCTGATGGGGATTCGAACTATGGCTACACCTTC. The encoded protein is CASWGPDGDSNYGYTF.

V and J are TRBV5-6 and TRBJ2-2; 11 positions match TRBD2. CDR3 length: 15 residues. V lost 3 bases to trimming and J lost 4 bases; unmatched junction nucleotides: 2. CDR1 is SGHDT, CDR2 YYEEEE, per germline. DNA for the CDR3: TGTGCCAGCAGCTGGGGACTAGCGGCCACCGGGGAGCTGTTTTTT. It specifies CASSWGLAATGELFF.

The rearrangement links TRBV25-1 to TRBJ1-1, with no clear D. V lost 6 bases, J lost 2 bases, and 10 bases lay in between. There are 13 residues in the CDR3. CDR1 MGHDK and CDR2 SYGVNS come from the germline V gene. CDR3 DNA: TGTGCCAGCAGGAATGAGCATAACACTGAAGCTTTCTTT. Amino acid sequence: CASRNEHNTEAFF.

The chain uses TRBV19 and TRBJ1-2; D unresolved. V was cut by 5 bases and J by 4 bases, with 14 bases left in between. CDR1 and CDR2 (germline): LNHDA, SQIVND (reference sequence). The CDR3 is 14 residues long. CDR3 amino acids: CASSLSAILYGYTF. CDR3 DNA sequence: TGTGCCAGTAGTCTGTCTGCGATCCTCTATGGCTACACCTTC.

The V gene is TRBV6-4, the J gene TRBJ2-3; 7 bases line up with TRBD2. The CDR3 is 15 residues long. V was pared by 5 bases and J by 1 base, with 6 bases of the junction left unmatched. CDR1 and CDR2 from the germline V gene are MRHNA and SNTAGT. The CDR3 nucleotides read TGTGCCAGCAGTCCGAGGGGAGGGGGCACAGATACGCAGTATTTT. Its translation is CASSPRGGGTDTQYF.

This chain uses TRBV6-5 with TRBJ1-2, with TRBD1 as a possible D gene (6 bases). This CDR3 has 13 residues. Between the trimmed V and J ends, which lost 7 bases and 5 bases, there was a span of 14 bases. Germline CDR1 MNHEY, CDR2 SVGAGI. The DNA for the CDR3 is TGTGCCAGCACCGGGGACAATGATTATGGCTACACCTTC. This codes for CASTGDNDYGYTF.

This sequence joins TRBV7-2 and TRBJ2-3; 7 bases agree with TRBD1. Germline values: CDR1 SGHTA, CDR2 FQGNSA. The V and J ends lost 5 bases and 1 base, in that order; junction bases with no gene match: 3. The CDR3 sequence is 14 residues long. The CDR3 sequence: CASSRDRGTDTQYF. The CDR3 nucleotides read TGTGCCAGCAGCAGGGACAGAGGCACAGATACGCAGTATTTT.

The gene calls are TRBV28 and TRBJ2-2, with 10 bases aligning to TRBD1. The CDR3 is 18 amino acids. The germline V gene has CDR1 MDHEN and CDR2 SYDVKM. V shed 5 bases, J shed 4 bases, and the junction held 13 bases outside the gene matches. CDR3 coding DNA: TGTGCCAGCAGTCAATCCGCCGGGACAGGGGAAATCACCGGGGAGCTGTTTTTT. Its protein is CASSQSAGTGEITGELFF.

The CDR3 spells CASRLRVLGTEAFF. The DNA of the CDR3 is TGTGCCAGCAGACTCCGGGTCCTCGGCACTGAAGCTTTCTTT. J is TRBJ1-1 and V is TRBV28, with D hard to call. V was trimmed by 6 bases and J by 4 bases, leaving 15 bases between them. The CDR3 spans 14 residues. Looked up from germline, CDR1 is MDHEN and CDR2 is SYDVKM.

V and J are TRBV28 and TRBJ1-3; D unclear. In germline, CDR1 is MDHEN, CDR2 SYDVKM. Between the trimmed V and J ends, which lost 8 bases and 0 bases, there was a span of 5 bases. The CDR3 covers 12 residues. For the CDR3, the DNA is TGTGCCAGCGCTAGCTCTGGAAACACCATATATTTT. Protein product: CASASSGNTIYF.

This chain joins TRBV5-8 and TRBJ1-5; 7 nucleotides line up with TRBD1. Germline CDR1 and CDR2: SGHTS and YDEGEE. Trimming cost V 4 bases and J 2 bases; bases outside gene matches: 18. This CDR3 spans 19 amino acids. The CDR3 loop reads CASSPVDRVPTRGNQPQHF. DNA for the CDR3: TGTGCCAGCAGCCCCGTTGACAGGGTCCCCACCCGGGGCAATCAGCCCCAGCATTTT.

This clone has a single count. This sequence joins TRBV9 and TRBJ2-1, with D hard to call. V was shortened by 6 bases and J by 4 bases, with 20 bases between the two germline ends. Germline V gene data show CDR1 as SGDLS and CDR2 as YYNGEE. This CDR3 is built from 16 residues. The CDR3 loop is CASTPRGSSAYNEQFF. The CDR3 bases are TGTGCCAGCACCCCCCGAGGCAGTTCGGCATACAATGAGCAGTTCTTC.

This chain uses TRBV5-4 with TRBJ1-4; D possibly corresponds to TRBD1 (6 bases). Germline CDR1 SGHNT, CDR2 YYREEE (reference sequence). CDR3 length: 15 amino acids. V was clipped by 1 base and J by 3 bases, with 10 bases between them. For the CDR3, the DNA is TGTGCCAGCAGCTTGATGTCAGGGGCTAATGAAAAACTGTTTTTT. Translating it yields CASSLMSGANEKLFF.

The V and J genes are TRBV27 and TRBJ2-7, with D possibly being TRBD2 (6 bases). The CDR3 covers 13 residues. The V end was cut by 4 bases, the J end by 10 bases, with 17 bases between. Germline-derived CDR1 and CDR2 are MNHEY and SMNVEV (reference sequence). CDR3 sequence reads: CASSYGGGASQYF. DNA for the CDR3: TGTGCCAGCAGTTACGGGGGTGGGGCGTCTCAGTACTTC.

The genes are TRBV18 and TRBJ1-1; D remains ambiguous. This CDR3 is 14 amino acids long. Germline CDR1 KGHSH, CDR2 LQKENI. Trimming cost V 1 base and J 4 bases, with 10 bases left between them. The DNA for the CDR3 is TGTGCCAGCTCACCACGTACCCCGGGCACTGAAGCTTTCTTT. Its protein is CASSPRTPGTEAFF.

V usage is TRBV27 and J usage is TRBJ2-7, with 7 bases fitting TRBD1. V gave up 5 bases and J gave up 7 bases; unmatched junction bases: 11. This CDR3 has 14 residues. Germline loops: CDR1 MNHEY, CDR2 SMNVEV (reference sequence). The CDR3 DNA is TGTGCCAGCAGTCACGACAGGGAAATAAGAGAGCAGTACTTC. This sequence encodes CASSHDREIREQYF.

In DNA form, the CDR3 reads TGTGCCAGCAGTTACCGACTAGCGTCGGATACGCAGTATTTT. Translating it yields CASSYRLASDTQYF. The chain uses TRBV6-5 and TRBJ2-3, with 8 bases identical to TRBD2. Germline V gives CDR1 MNHEY, CDR2 SVGAGI. The CDR3 runs 14 residues. V shed 2 bases, J shed 6 bases, and the junction held 4 bases outside the gene matches.

The chain joins TRBV19 to TRBJ2-6; D is possibly TRBD1 (7 bases). Germline loops: CDR1 LNHDA, CDR2 SQIVND (reference sequence). The CDR3 covers 20 residues. V lost 3 bases, J lost 1 base, and 22 bases lay in between. The CDR3 loop reads CASSILWSRDRGSGANVLTF. The CDR3 coding sequence is TGTGCCAGTAGTATTTTATGGTCGCGGGACAGAGGATCTGGGGCCAACGTCCTGACTTTC.

This clone was counted a few times. The chain combines TRBV7-8 with TRBJ1-5; 9 positions agree with TRBD1. Germline assignment: CDR1 SGHVS and CDR2 FQNEAQ. V was pared by 5 bases and J by 3 bases, with 14 bases of the junction left unmatched. The CDR3 loop spans 18 amino acids. CDR3 loop: CASSPGVGGTGINQPQHF. The CDR3 coding sequence is TGTGCCAGCAGCCCCGGGGTGGGGGGGACAGGGATCAATCAGCCCCAGCATTTT.

The rearrangement joins TRBV4-1 to TRBJ1-2; D is ambiguous. CDR1 is MGHRA, CDR2 YSYEKL, per germline. This CDR3 is 16 amino acids long. V was clipped by 0 bases and J by 4 bases, with 15 bases between them. The CDR3 reads CASSQEGGLWSYGYTF. CDR3 DNA: TGCGCCAGCAGCCAAGAGGGAGGTTTATGGAGCTATGGCTACACCTTC.